This T cell receptor beta chain was identified during a study of early T cells in non-severe SARS-CoV-2 infection (dated by TCRdb to the early 2020s). The study in broad terms: TCR sequencing used bulk RNA from unsorted whole blood, so alpha and beta chains could not be paired. General study outcomes and caveats: Matching against VDJdb was skewed toward anti-spike CD8 responses, likely underestimated virus-specific expansions, and missed private and CD4 specificities.

The sample holds many counts of this clonotype. This receptor's antigen is unknown. No base quality values were provided; no much bigger clone lies one nucleotide off. V and J lose 0 bases and 7 bases, and a span of 7 bases separates them. Including the terminal cysteine and phenylalanine, the CDR3 comprises 13 residues. Only CDR3 DNA remains: 39 bases, in frame from the first base. CDR1 and CDR2 are drawn from the germline V gene (reference sequence): MNHEY, SMNVEV. This was a case-control study nested in a cohort of healthcare workers in London, UK, who had nasopharyngeal swab PCR tests and blood samples taken every week. Between 23 and 31 March 2020, the week of the UK lockdown, healthcare workers were enrolled and then followed up weekly for as long as 16 weeks. Preparation of the library involved 5' RACE. Sequencing was performed on a NextSeq 500. Unique molecular identifiers were attached to individual cDNA molecules in the TCR library protocol so that sequencing error and PCR bias could be corrected. Sequencing covered both TCR alpha and beta chains, and within each sample the abundances of alpha and beta sequences were tightly co-correlated. As for the authors' bioinformatics: Decombinator V4 was used to annotate the V gene, J gene and CDR3 of the TCR sequences. Expanded TCRs were defined as changing significantly between any two time points under a Poisson model with p below 0.0001. TCR abundances were normalised to the total number of TCRs sequenced per sample and expressed as counts per million. TRAV1-2 paired with TRAJ12, TRAJ20 or TRAJ33 defined MAIT TCRs, while TRAV10 paired with TRAJ18 defined iNKT TCRs. VDJdb, accessed 1 November 2021, was searched for CMV, EBV and SARS-CoV-2 annotated TCRs, with TCRs annotated for multiple antigens excluded. Through fastp at Q25 and MiXCR, TCRdb rebuilt clones from the public reads, retaining in-frame beta chains. Rows are unified per CDR3 protein, each entry keeping the most common DNA and genes. The V and J calls and clone size come from TCRdb's table, not from the authors' own analysis. For this sample there are over 25,000 distinct CDR3 sequences; about 5% appear just once. The top ten constitute roughly 0.88% of the sample.

Sequenced sample: whole blood. The receptor was isolated from an adult who was a healthcare worker with PCR-confirmed SARS-CoV-2 infection or an uninfected control (not recorded which). This sequence uses TRBV27 and TRBJ2-1, with no confidently assigned D gene. The DNA is TGTGCCAGCAGTTTATCGCTAGTGAATGAGCAGTTCTTC. Translated, it gives CASSLSLVNEQFF.